This record covers a single T cell receptor (beta chain). The germline V gene has CDR1 MGHRA and CDR2 YSYEKL. The CDR3 length is 16 residues. Trimming left V 0 bases short and J 4 bases short, with 15 bases between. Using its own MiXCR run on the 5' RACE reads, TCRdb lists one record per CDR3 protein. This repertoire shows around 350,000 distinct CDR3 sequences, around a tenth found once; its top ten account for around 18%. This specimen comes from a study of T cells after yellow fever vaccination. The sequence was obtained from a man between 18 and 35 years old who received the YFV17D yellow fever vaccine. J is TRBJ1-2 and V is TRBV4-1; D gene unclear. Here the sequenced sample was PBMCs, taken on the day of the first yellow fever vaccination. The CDR3 reads CASSQEPISLPYGYTF. The CDR3 nucleotides are TGCGCCAGCAGCCAAGAACCCATCAGCCTTCCCTATGGCTACACCTTC.